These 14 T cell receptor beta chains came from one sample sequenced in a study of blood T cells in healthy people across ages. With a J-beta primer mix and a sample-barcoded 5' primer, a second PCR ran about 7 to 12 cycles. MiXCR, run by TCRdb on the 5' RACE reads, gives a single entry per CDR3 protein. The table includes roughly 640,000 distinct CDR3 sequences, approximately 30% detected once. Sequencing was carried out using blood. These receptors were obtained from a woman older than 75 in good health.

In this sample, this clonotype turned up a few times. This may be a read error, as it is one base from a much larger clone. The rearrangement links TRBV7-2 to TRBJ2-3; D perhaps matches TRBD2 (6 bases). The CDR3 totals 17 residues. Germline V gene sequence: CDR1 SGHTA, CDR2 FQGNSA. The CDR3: CAGSLDLLAPGTDTQYF. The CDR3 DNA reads TGTGCCGGCAGCTTAGACTTACTAGCCCCTGGCACAGATACGCAGTATTTT.

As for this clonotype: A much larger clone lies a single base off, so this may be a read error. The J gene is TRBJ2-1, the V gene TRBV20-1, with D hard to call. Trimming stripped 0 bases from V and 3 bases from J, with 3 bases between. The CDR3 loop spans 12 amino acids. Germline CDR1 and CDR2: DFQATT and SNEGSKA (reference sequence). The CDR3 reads CSARDDYNEQFF. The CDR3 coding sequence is TGCAGTGCTAGAGACGACTACAATGAGCAGTTCTTC.

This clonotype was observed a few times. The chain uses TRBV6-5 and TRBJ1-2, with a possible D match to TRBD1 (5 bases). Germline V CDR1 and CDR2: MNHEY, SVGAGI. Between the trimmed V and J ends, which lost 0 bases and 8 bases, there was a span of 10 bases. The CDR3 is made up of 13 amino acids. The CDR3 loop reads CASSYSGVEGYTF. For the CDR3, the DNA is TGTGCCAGCAGTTACTCAGGGGTGGAAGGCTACACCTTC.

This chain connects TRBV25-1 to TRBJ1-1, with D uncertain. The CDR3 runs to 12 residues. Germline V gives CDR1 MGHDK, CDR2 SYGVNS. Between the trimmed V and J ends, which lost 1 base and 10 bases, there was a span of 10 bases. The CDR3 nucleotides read TGTGCCAGCAGTGAATTAGGAGGTCGAGCTTTCTTT. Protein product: CASSELGGRAFF.

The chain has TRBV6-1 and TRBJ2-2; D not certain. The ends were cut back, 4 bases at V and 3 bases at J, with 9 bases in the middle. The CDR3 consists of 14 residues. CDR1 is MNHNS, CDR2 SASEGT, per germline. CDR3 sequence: CASSVYGYTGELFF. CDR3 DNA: TGTGCCAGCAGTGTATATGGGTACACCGGGGAGCTGTTTTTT.

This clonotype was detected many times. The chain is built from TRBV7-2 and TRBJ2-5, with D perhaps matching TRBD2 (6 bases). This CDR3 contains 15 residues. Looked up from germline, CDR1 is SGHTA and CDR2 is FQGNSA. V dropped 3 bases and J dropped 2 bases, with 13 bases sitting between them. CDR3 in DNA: TGTGCCAGCAGCTTCCCAGCGGGTTATCAAGAGACCCAGTACTTC. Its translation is CASSFPAGYQETQYF.

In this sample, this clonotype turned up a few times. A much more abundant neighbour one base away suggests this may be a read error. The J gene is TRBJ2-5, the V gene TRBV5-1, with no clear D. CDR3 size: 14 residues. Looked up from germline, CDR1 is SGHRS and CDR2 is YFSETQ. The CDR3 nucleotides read TGCGTCAGCAGCTTGGGTGGAGACCAAGAGACCCAGTACTTC. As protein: CVSSLGGDQETQYF. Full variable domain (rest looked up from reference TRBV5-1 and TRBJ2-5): KAGVTQTPRYLIKTRGQQVTLSCSPISGHRSVSWYQQTPGQGLQFLFEYFSETQRNKGNFPGRFSGRQFSNSRSEMNVSTLELGDSALYLCVSSLGGDQETQYFGPGTRLLVL.

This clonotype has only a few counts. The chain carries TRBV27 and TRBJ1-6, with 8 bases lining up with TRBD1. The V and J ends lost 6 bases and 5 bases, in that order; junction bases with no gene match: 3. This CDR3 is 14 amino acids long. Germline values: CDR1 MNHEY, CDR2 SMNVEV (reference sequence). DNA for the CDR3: TGTGCCAGCAGGATACAGGGGGATAATTCACCCCTCCACTTT. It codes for CASRIQGDNSPLHF.

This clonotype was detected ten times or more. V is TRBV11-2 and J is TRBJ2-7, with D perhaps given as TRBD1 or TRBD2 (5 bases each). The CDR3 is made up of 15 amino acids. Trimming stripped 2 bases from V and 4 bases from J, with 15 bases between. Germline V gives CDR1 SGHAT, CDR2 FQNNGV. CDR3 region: CASSLSQGRFYEQYF. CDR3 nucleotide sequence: TGTGCCAGCAGCTTAAGCCAGGGACGGTTTTACGAGCAGTACTTC.

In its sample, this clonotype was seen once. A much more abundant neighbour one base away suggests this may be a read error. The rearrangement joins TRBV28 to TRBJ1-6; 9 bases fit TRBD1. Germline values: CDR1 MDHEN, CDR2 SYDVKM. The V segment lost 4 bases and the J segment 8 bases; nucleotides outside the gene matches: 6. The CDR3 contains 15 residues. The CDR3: CASSSWGQGDSPLHF. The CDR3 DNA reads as TGTGCCAGCAGTTCATGGGGACAGGGCGATTCACCCCTCCACTTT.

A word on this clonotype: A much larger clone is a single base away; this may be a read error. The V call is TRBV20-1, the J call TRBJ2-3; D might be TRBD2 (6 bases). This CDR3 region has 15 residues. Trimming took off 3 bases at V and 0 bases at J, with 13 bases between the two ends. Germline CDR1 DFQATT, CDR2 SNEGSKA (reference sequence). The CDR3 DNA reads TGCAGTGCTAGTGCCGGGACTGGCAGCACAGATACGCAGTATTTT. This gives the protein CSASAGTGSTDTQYF.

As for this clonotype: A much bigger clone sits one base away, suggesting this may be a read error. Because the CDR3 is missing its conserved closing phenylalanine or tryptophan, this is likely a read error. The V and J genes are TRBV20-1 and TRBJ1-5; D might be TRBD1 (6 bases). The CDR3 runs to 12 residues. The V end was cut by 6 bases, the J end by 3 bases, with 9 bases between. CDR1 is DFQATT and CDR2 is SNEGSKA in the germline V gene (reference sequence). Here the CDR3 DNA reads TGCAGTGCCACAGGGCCCAATCAGCCCCAGCATGTT. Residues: CSATGPNQPQHV.

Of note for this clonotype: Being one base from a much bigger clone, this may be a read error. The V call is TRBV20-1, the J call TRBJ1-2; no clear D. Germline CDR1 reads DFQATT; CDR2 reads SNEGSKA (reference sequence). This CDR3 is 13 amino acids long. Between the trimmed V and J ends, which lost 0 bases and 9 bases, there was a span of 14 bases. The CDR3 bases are TGCAGTGCTAGAGACCCGACGAGAGGAAGCTACACCTTC. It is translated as CSARDPTRGSYTF.

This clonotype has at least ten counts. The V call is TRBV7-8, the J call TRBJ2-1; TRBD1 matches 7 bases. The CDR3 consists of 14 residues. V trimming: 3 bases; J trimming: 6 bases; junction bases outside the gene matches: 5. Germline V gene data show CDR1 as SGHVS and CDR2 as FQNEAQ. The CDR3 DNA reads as TGTGCCAGCAGCTTTGTACAGGGGTTCAATGAGCAGTTCTTC. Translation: CASSFVQGFNEQFF.